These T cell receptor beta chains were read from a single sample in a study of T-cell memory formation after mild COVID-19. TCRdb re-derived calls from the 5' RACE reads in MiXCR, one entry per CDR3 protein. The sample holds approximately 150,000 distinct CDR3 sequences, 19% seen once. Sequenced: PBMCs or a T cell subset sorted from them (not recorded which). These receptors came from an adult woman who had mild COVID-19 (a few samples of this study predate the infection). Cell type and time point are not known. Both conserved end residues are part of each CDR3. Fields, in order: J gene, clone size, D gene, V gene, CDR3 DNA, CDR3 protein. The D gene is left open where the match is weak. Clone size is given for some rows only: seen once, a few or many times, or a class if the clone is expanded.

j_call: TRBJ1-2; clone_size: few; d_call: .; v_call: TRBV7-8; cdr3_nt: TGTGCCAGCAGCTTAGCTAGGGGCTATGGCTACACCTTC; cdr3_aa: CASSLARGYGYTF
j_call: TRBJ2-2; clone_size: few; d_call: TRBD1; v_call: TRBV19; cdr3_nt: TGTGCCAGTAGTCTGACAGGGGGCAGAACCGGGGAGCTGTTTTTT; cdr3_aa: CASSLTGGRTGELFF
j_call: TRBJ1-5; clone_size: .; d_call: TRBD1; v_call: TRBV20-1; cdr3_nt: TGCAGTGCAACAAGGACAGGGGATAGGCAGCCCCAGCATTTT; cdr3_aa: CSATRTGDRQPQHF
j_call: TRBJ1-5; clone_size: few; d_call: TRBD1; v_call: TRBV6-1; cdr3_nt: TGTGCCAGCAGCGCGGACAGGGGCAATCAGCCCCAGCATTTT; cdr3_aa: CASSADRGNQPQHF
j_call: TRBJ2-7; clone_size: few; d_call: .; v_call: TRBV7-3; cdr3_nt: TGTGCCAGCAGCCCTTGGGGGGGCGGGCCCTACGAGCAGTACTTC; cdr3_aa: CASSPWGGGPYEQYF
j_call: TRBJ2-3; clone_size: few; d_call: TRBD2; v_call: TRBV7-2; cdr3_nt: TGTGCCAGCACCCATAGCGGGAGGAAGATAGATACGCAGTATTTT; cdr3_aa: CASTHSGRKIDTQYF
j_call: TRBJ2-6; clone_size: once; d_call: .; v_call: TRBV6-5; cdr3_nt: TGTGCCAGCAGTTTAACCGGGACGTCTCGCTCTGGGGCCAACGTCCTGACTTTC; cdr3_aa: CASSLTGTSRSGANVLTF
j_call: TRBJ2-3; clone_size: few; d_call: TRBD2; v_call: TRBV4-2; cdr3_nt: TGTGCCAGCAGCCAAGGGACTAGCCGGAGTTTGGCGTATTTT; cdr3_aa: CASSQGTSRSLAYF
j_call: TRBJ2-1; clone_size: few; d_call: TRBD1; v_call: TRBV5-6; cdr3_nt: TGTGCCAGCAACGAGGCCCAGGGGGCTCAGCTCTGGGAGCAGTTCTTC; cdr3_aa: CASNEAQGAQLWEQFF
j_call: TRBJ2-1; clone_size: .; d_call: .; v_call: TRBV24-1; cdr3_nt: TGTGCCACCAGTCCGCCACGGTCACAGCGCAACAATGAGCAGTTCTTC; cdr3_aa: CATSPPRSQRNNEQFF
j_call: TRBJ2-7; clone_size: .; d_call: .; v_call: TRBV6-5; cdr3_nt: TGTGCCAGCACCCAGGGCAGGGCCTACGAGCAGTACTTC; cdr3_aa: CASTQGRAYEQYF
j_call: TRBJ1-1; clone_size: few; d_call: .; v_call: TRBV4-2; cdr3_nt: TGTGCCAGCAGCCAAGAAAGTTTTAACACTGAAGCTTTCTTT; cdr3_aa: CASSQESFNTEAFF
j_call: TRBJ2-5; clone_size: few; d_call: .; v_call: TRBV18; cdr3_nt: TGTGCCAGCTCACCTCCGCAGGAGAAGACCCAGTACTTC; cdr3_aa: CASSPPQEKTQYF
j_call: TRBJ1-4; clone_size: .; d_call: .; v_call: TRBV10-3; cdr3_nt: TGTGCCATCAGGGGTAATGAAAAACTGTTTTTT; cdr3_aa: CAIRGNEKLFF
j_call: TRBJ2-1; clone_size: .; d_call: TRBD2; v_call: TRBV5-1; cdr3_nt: TGCGCCAGCAGCCTGAGTACCCGACTAGCGGCGTACAATGAGCAGTTCTTC; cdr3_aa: CASSLSTRLAAYNEQFF
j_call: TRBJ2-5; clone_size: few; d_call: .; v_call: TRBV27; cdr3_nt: TGTGCCAGCAGTTCTGGTGCTAATCCCGCTCGAGAGACCCAGTACTTC; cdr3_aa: CASSSGANPARETQYF
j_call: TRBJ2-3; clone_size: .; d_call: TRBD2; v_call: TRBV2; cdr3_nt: TGTGCCAGCACCTTAGCGGGGGGGGTCACAGATACGCAGTATTTT; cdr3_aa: CASTLAGGVTDTQYF
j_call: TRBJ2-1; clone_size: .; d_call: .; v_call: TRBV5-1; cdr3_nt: TGCGCCAGCAGCTTGGGGAAAGACAATGAGCAGTTCTTC; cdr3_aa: CASSLGKDNEQFF
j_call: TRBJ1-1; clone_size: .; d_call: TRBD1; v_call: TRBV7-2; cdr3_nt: TGTGCCAGCAGCTCGGACAGGGGGGAGTCTGAAGCTTTCTTT; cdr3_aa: CASSSDRGESEAFF
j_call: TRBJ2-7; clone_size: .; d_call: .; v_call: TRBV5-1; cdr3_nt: TGCGCCAGCAGCTGGGGGCCAGGGGCGACCTACGAGCAGTACTTC; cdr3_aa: CASSWGPGATYEQYF
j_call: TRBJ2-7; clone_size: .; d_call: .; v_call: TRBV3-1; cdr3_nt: TGTGCCAGCAGCGTTCGACCGGGACTCACCTACGAGCAGTACTTC; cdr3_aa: CASSVRPGLTYEQYF
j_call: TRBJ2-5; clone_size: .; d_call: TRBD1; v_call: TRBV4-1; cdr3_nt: TGCGCCAGCAGCCAACCGGGACAGGGAGGGGAGACCCAGTACTTC; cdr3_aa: CASSQPGQGGETQYF
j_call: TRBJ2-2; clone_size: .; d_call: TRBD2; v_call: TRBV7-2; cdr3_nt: TGTGCCTGTGGAAAGGCGGGAGGGGGTAACACCGGGGAGCTGTTTTTT; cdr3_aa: CACGKAGGGNTGELFF
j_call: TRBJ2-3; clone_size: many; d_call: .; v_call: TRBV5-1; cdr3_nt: TGCGCCAGCAGCTTGGAGGGGCGTAGCGGCACAGATACGCAGTATTTT; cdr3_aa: CASSLEGRSGTDTQYF
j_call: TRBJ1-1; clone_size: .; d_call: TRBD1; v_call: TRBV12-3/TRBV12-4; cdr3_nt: TGTGCCAGCAGCTGGGACAGGGGGCCGTTTGAAGCTTTCTTT; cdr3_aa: CASSWDRGPFEAFF
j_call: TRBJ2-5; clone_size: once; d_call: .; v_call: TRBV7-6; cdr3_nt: TGTGCCAGCAGCTTAGTTCAGGGACGAGGAGAGACCCAGTACTTC; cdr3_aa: CASSLVQGRGETQYF
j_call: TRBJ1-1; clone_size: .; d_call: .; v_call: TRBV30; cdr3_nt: TGTGCCTGGAGTGAATTTCGGACAACCGAAGCTTTCTTT; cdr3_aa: CAWSEFRTTEAFF
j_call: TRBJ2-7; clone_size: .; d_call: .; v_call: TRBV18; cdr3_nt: TGTGCCAGCTCCCGGGGCTTCGAGGAGGAGCAGTACTTC; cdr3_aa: CASSRGFEEEQYF
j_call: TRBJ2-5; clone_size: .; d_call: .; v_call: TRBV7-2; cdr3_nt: TGTGCCAGCAGGACCCAGGGATGGTGGGAGACCCAGTACTTC; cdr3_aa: CASRTQGWWETQYF
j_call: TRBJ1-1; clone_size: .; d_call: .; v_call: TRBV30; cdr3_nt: TGTGCCTGGAGGGAACAGGGTAGGAGCACTGAAGCTTTCTTT; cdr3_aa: CAWREQGRSTEAFF
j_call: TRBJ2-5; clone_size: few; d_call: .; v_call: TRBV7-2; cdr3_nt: TGTGCCAGCAGCCGGGACCATCCGGAGACCCAGTACTTC; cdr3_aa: CASSRDHPETQYF
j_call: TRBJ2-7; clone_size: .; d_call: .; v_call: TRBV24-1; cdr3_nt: TGTGCCACCAGTGATCCGCGGGACTTATCCTACGAGCAGTACTTC; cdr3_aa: CATSDPRDLSYEQYF
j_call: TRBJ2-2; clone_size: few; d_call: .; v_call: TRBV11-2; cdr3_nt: TGTGCCAGCAGCCCCCATAACGGGGAGCTGTTTTTT; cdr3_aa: CASSPHNGELFF
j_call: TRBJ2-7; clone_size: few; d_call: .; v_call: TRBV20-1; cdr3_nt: TGCAGTGCGACGATTCTAGACCAGGGTAGGGTCTCCTACGAGCAGTACTTC; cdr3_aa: CSATILDQGRVSYEQYF
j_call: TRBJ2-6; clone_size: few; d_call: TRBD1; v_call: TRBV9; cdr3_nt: TGTGCCAGCAGCGCGCGACAGGGACGCTCTGGGGCCAACGTCCTGACTTTC; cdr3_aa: CASSARQGRSGANVLTF
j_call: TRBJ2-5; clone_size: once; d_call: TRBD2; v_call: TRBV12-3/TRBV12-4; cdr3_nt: TGTGCCAGCAGTCTGGGACTAGCTGACGGGAAGACCCAGTACTTC; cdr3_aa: CASSLGLADGKTQYF
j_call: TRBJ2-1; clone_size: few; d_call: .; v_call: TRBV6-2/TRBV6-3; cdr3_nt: TGTGCCAGCAGTCAACCCGCTATGGCCACTTCGATCTTC; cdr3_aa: CASSQPAMATSIF
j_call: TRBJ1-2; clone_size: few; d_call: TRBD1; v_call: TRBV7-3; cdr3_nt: TGTGCCAGCAGCACGGGACAGGGGTCCCTCTATGGCTACACCTTC; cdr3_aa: CASSTGQGSLYGYTF
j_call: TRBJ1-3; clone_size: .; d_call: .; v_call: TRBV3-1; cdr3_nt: TGTGCCAGCAGCCAAGATTACATCTCTGGAAACACCATATATTTT; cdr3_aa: CASSQDYISGNTIYF
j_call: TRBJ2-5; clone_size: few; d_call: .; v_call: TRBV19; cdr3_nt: TGTGCCAGTAGTCCGGCGGGGGCAAGAGGGCAAGAGACCCAGTACTTC; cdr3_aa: CASSPAGARGQETQYF
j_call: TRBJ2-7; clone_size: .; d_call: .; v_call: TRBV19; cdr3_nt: TGTGCCAGTAGGGATCCGGGACGGACCTACGAGCAGTACTTC; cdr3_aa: CASRDPGRTYEQYF
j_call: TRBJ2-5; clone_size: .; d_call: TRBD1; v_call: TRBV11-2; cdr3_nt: TGTGCCAGCAGCCGCGGGACAGGGGGTGAGACCCAGTACTTC; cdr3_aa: CASSRGTGGETQYF
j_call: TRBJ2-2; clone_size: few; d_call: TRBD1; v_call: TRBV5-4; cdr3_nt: TGTGCCAGCAGCGTACAGGGGATGAACACCGGGGAGCTGTTTTTT; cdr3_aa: CASSVQGMNTGELFF
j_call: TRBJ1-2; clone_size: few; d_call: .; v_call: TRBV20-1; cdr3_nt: TGCAGTGCTATAACAGGTCCGGGGGTAGGCTACACCTTC; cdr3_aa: CSAITGPGVGYTF
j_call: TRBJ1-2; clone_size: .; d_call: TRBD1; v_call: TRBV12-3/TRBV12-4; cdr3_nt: TGTGCCAGCAGTTGGGACAGGGAGGGCTACACCTTC; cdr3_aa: CASSWDREGYTF
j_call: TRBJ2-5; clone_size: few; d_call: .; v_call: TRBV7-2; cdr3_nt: TGTGCCAGCAGCTTGTCAGTTACCCGAGAGACCCAGTACTTC; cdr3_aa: CASSLSVTRETQYF
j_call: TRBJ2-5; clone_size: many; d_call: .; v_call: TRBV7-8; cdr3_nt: TGTGCCAGCAGCGTCACCCGACTGGTTACTCAAGAGACCCAGTACTTC; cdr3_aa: CASSVTRLVTQETQYF
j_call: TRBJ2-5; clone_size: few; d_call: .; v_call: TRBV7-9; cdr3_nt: TGTGCCAGCAGCTTTCGGACTCGCTTAGAGACCCAGTACTTC; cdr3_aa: CASSFRTRLETQYF
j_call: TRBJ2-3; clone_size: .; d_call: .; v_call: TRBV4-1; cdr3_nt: TGCGCCAGCAGCCAAGATACCCCAGCCGATACGCAGTATTTT; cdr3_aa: CASSQDTPADTQYF
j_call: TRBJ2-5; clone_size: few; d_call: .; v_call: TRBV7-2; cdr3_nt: TGTGCCAGCAGCACGGGGACACAAACCTACCAAGAGACCCAGTACTTC; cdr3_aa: CASSTGTQTYQETQYF
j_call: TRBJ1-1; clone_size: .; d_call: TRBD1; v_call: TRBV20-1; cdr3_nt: TGCAGTGCTAGACCCGGGACAGGGCGTTGGGGCACTGAAGCTTTCTTT; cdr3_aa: CSARPGTGRWGTEAFF
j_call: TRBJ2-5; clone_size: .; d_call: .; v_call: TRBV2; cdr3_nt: TGTGCCAGCACCGGAAGGGGGGCCCAAGAGACCCAGTACTTC; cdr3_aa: CASTGRGAQETQYF